This is a list of T cell receptor beta chains from one sample in a study of shared clonotypes between healthy human individuals. Only in-frame clones appear in the TCRdb table, and some are missing; sequencing was by immunoSEQ multiplex PCR. The table shows 2 million to 2.5 million clones, with 95% occurring only once. Sequenced input: naive CD4+ T cells sorted from blood. These receptors came from a man younger than 35 in good health. Each CDR3 is given with its conserved first and last residue. D genes are given only for firm matches. Size tells how often a clone was seen (once, few, many) or the class of an expanded clone, and some rows leave it out.

TRBJ1-4	-	-	15	TRBV4-3	TGCGCCAGCAGCCAAGGGAGTCGCGGGGTCGAAAAACTGTTTTTT	CASSQGSRGVEKLFF
TRBJ2-1	-	-	13	TRBV7-9	TGTGCCAGCAGCCTTAACGTTGACAGTAAGCAGTTCTTC	CASSLNVDSKQFF
TRBJ2-1	-	-	13	TRBV6-6	TGTGCCAGCAGTTACTCCGAAGCCCAGGAGCAGTTCTTC	CASSYSEAQEQFF
TRBJ1-2	TRBD1	-	13	TRBV29-1	TGCAGCGTGAGGGGACAGGGGGCCGTGGGCTACACCTTC	CSVRGQGAVGYTF
TRBJ1-4	TRBD1	-	17	TRBV7-2	TGTGCCAGCAGTCCAGGGAGGAGGGGGCTGACTAATGAAAAACTGTTTTTT	CASSPGRRGLTNEKLFF
TRBJ2-2	-	-	15	TRBV5-1	TGCGCCAGCAGCTTGGACCAGTCGTACACCGGGGAGCTGTTTTTT	CASSLDQSYTGELFF
TRBJ1-5	TRBD1	-	16	TRBV5-3	TGTGCCAGAAGCTTCTTTCCGGGACAGGGGGCTCAGCCCCAGCATTTT	CARSFFPGQGAQPQHF
TRBJ2-7	-	-	16	TRBV7-9	TGTGCCAGCAGCTTAGGCCGGGACTGGAAATCCTACGAGCAGTACTTC	CASSLGRDWKSYEQYF
TRBJ2-3	TRBD1	-	16	TRBV5-4	TGTGCCAGCAGCAGGTTTGGGACAGGGGGCACAGATACGCAGTATTTT	CASSRFGTGGTDTQYF
TRBJ1-3	-	-	13	TRBV5-8	TGTGCCAGCAGCTTGGAGGCTGGAAACACCATATATTTT	CASSLEAGNTIYF
TRBJ1-5	-	-	13	TRBV29-1	TGCAGCGTTGCCCGGACGGTTAATCAGCCCCAGCATTTT	CSVARTVNQPQHF
TRBJ2-5	TRBD2	-	13	TRBV5-4	TGTGCCAGCAGCATAACTAGCGGGGAGACCCAGTACTTC	CASSITSGETQYF
TRBJ2-7	-	once	14	TRBV5-4	TGTGCCAGCAGCTTGAGGGGCAGGGGCTACGAGCAGTACTTC	CASSLRGRGYEQYF
TRBJ2-7	-	-	13	TRBV28	TGTGCCAGCGCCCGGACACCCTCCTACGAGCAGTACTTC	CASARTPSYEQYF
TRBJ1-1	TRBD1	-	15	TRBV7-2	TGTGCCAGCAGCTTAGTTCTCGGACAGGGCACTGAAGCTTTCTTT	CASSLVLGQGTEAFF
TRBJ1-5	-	-	15	TRBV2	TGTGCCAGCAGAGGGGTCCAACGGGATATTCAGCCCCAGCATTTT	CASRGVQRDIQPQHF
TRBJ1-5	-	-	17	TRBV28	TGTGCCAGCAATCCTAAGAGTAGGAGTAAAGTCAATCAGCCCCAGCATTTT	CASNPKSRSKVNQPQHF
TRBJ2-2	TRBD2	-	17	TRBV4-3	TGCGCCAGCAGCCAAAGGGGGACTAGCGGGGGCTCCGGGGAGCTGTTTTTT	CASSQRGTSGGSGELFF
TRBJ1-3	TRBD1	-	15	TRBV6-5	TGTGCCAGCAGCAGACAGGGGAACTCGGGAAACACCATATATTTT	CASSRQGNSGNTIYF
TRBJ1-2	TRBD1	-	16	TRBV5-1	TGCGCCAGCAGCGCAGGGACAGGGGGTTCAGGGTATGGCTACACCTTC	CASSAGTGGSGYGYTF
TRBJ2-2	-	-	13	TRBV5-1	TGCGCCAGCAGCGCCAGGGGTACCGGGGAGCTGTTTTTT	CASSARGTGELFF
TRBJ2-4	TRBD1	-	15	TRBV5-1	TGCGCCAGCAGCGGGTCAGGGACAGGGGGAAACATTCAGTACTTC	CASSGSGTGGNIQYF
TRBJ1-6	TRBD1	few	17	TRBV7-9	TGTGCCAGCAGTTCCGGGACAGGAAGCTCCTATAATTCACCCCTCCACTTT	CASSSGTGSSYNSPLHF
TRBJ2-2	TRBD1	-	15	TRBV18	TGTGCCAGCTCACGGGACAGGCCGAACACCGGGGAGCTGTTTTTT	CASSRDRPNTGELFF
TRBJ1-6	-	-	14	TRBV18	TGTGCCAGCTCACCAAAGGGGGGGGATTCACCCCTCCACTTT	CASSPKGGDSPLHF
TRBJ1-5	-	-	15	TRBV28	TGTGCCAGCAGTTTGGGCAGGGTAGGCGATCAGCCCCAGCATTTT	CASSLGRVGDQPQHF
TRBJ2-1	-	-	13	TRBV5-1	TGCGCCAGCAGCCCCCCCGGTGTGAATGAGCAGTTCTTC	CASSPPGVNEQFF
TRBJ1-5	TRBD1	few	17	TRBV15	TGTGCCACCAGTCGAAGTTCCGGGACAGGGGGCAATCAGCCCCAGCATTTT	CATSRSSGTGGNQPQHF
TRBJ1-3	-	-	15	TRBV19	TGTGCCAGTAGTATGAGCGGGGACCCTGGAAACACCATATATTTT	CASSMSGDPGNTIYF
TRBJ1-3	TRBD1	-	14	TRBV9	TGTGCCAGCTCGGACAGGGCCTCTGGAAACACCATATATTTT	CASSDRASGNTIYF
TRBJ1-2	-	-	14	TRBV5-1	TGCGCCAGCAGCTTGGAGGGGGGCCGCTATGGCTACACCTTC	CASSLEGGRYGYTF
TRBJ2-7	TRBD2	-	16	TRBV7-2	TGTGCCAGCAGCTTAACTAGCGGGATCAGCTCCTACGAGCAGTACTTC	CASSLTSGISSYEQYF
TRBJ2-7	TRBD2	-	13	TRBV2	TGTGCCAGCAGTGTCAGGGAGGGAAGCGAGCAGTACTTC	CASSVREGSEQYF
TRBJ1-5	-	-	16	TRBV7-8	TGTGCCAGCAGCTTATTACCGGACAACGGGATTCAGCCCCAGCATTTT	CASSLLPDNGIQPQHF
TRBJ2-7	-	-	14	TRBV30	TGTGCCGGGAAGACGACAGGCCTCTCCTACGAGCAGTACTTC	CAGKTTGLSYEQYF
TRBJ2-7	TRBD2	-	16	TRBV19	TGTGCCAGTAGTTTCTCTAGCGGGGAGTGGGCCTACGAGCAGTACTTC	CASSFSSGEWAYEQYF
TRBJ2-2	TRBD1	-	16	TRBV7-2	TGTGCCAGCAGCCGACGGACAGGGTTAAACACCGGGGAGCTGTTTTTT	CASSRRTGLNTGELFF
TRBJ2-7	TRBD1	-	14	TRBV28	TGTGCCAGCAGTGGAAGGGGACAGGGCTACGAGCAGTACTTC	CASSGRGQGYEQYF
TRBJ1-2	TRBD1	-	15	TRBV6-1	TGTGCCAGCAGTGCTGGGACAGGGGGCAGCTATGGCTACACCTTC	CASSAGTGGSYGYTF
TRBJ1-6	TRBD1	-	16	TRBV6-5	TGTGCCAGCAGTTTATCTCAGGGGGCAAATAATTCACCCCTCCACTTT	CASSLSQGANNSPLHF
TRBJ2-1	-	-	13	TRBV6-5	TGTGCCAGCAGGCCCACCACCTACAATGAGCAGTTCTTC	CASRPTTYNEQFF
TRBJ1-2	-	-	16	TRBV6-5	-	CASSSSSDRRRGGYTF
TRBJ2-7	-	-	14	TRBV5-4	TGTGCCAGCAGCTTGTTAGGGGACACCTACGAGCAGTACTTC	CASSLLGDTYEQYF
TRBJ2-7	-	-	13	TRBV27	TGTGCCAGCAGTTTGGCCGGGGGCTACGAGCAGTACTTC	CASSLAGGYEQYF
TRBJ2-1	TRBD1	-	16	TRBV19	TGTGCCAGTAGTATGATACAGGGGGCCTCCTACAATGAGCAGTTCTTC	CASSMIQGASYNEQFF
TRBJ2-2	-	-	16	TRBV4-1	TGCGCCAGCAACAGTAATAGGGGACGGAACACCGGGGAGCTGTTTTTT	CASNSNRGRNTGELFF
TRBJ2-3	-	-	15	TRBV7-2	TGTGCCAGCAGCCTGGTGGGGTTCGGCACAGATACGCAGTATTTT	CASSLVGFGTDTQYF
TRBJ2-3	-	-	15	TRBV27	TGTGCCAGCAGTCAGACGGGAGATCGCACAGATACGCAGTATTTT	CASSQTGDRTDTQYF
TRBJ2-7	-	-	13	TRBV2	TGTGCCAGCAGCGGGTATGGACGGGGCGAGCAGTACTTC	CASSGYGRGEQYF
TRBJ1-4	-	-	15	TRBV11-2	TGTGCCAGCAGCCCAATCCGGGACCCAAATGAAAAACTGTTTTTT	CASSPIRDPNEKLFF
TRBJ2-1	TRBD2	-	15	TRBV9	TGTGCCAGCAGTGACCCTAGCGGGGGGTTAAATGAGCAGTTCTTC	CASSDPSGGLNEQFF
TRBJ2-3	TRBD2	-	16	TRBV9	TGTGCCAGCAGCTCCAGCGGGACCCGTAGCACAGATACGCAGTATTTT	CASSSSGTRSTDTQYF
TRBJ2-1	-	-	14	TRBV5-4	TGTGCCAGCAGCCGATGGGACTCCTACAATGAGCAGTTCTTC	CASSRWDSYNEQFF
TRBJ2-5	-	-	14	TRBV2	TGTGCCAGCAGTACCTGGGGGTTACAAGAGACCCAGTACTTC	CASSTWGLQETQYF
TRBJ1-1	TRBD1	-	17	TRBV9	TGTGCCAGCAGCCCGAGGACAGGGATGGTGGGGAACACTGAAGCTTTCTTT	CASSPRTGMVGNTEAFF
TRBJ2-5	-	-	16	TRBV4-1	TGCGCCAGCAGCCAAGATAGTTCGGGGGGCAAAGAGACCCAGTACTTC	CASSQDSSGGKETQYF
TRBJ2-5	TRBD1	-	15	TRBV7-9	TGTGCCAGCAGCTTACTAACAGGGGGCTTCGAGACCCAGTACTTC	CASSLLTGGFETQYF
TRBJ2-7	-	-	14	TRBV28	TGTGCCAGCAGGGGGACCGAGCGGGTCTACGAGCAGTACTTC	CASRGTERVYEQYF
TRBJ1-3	-	-	14	TRBV7-2	TGTGCCAGCAGCCGACGGCCTTTCGGAAACACCATATATTTT	CASSRRPFGNTIYF